In its sample, the clone carrying this TCR beta chain was seen a few times. These data originate in a study of beta chain features in type 1 diabetes. Study-level background: The patient and healthy donor groups were comparable for age, gender and cell yields.

The V gene's germline CDR1 is WSHSY and CDR2 SAAADI. Between the trimmed V and J ends, which lost 10 bases and 1 base, there was a span of 7 bases. The CDR3 loop spans 11 amino acids. There was one heparinised blood draw per donor, averaging about 116 mL. Since all of the isolated RNA was reverse transcribed, expressed TCRB transcripts were what got sequenced. Sequencing used immunoSEQ multiplex PCR; TCRdb keeps in-frame clones, though not all of them. This sample has 15,000 to 20,000 clones, with about 53% found just once. This chain joins TRBV10-2 and TRBJ1-2; D remains unclear. Sequencing used stem cell memory CD4+ T cells from blood. The sequence derives from a man between 18 and 35 years old in good health. CDR3 residues: CAKSLNYGYTF. The CDR3 nucleotides read TGCGCCAAATCCCTTAACTATGGCTACACCTTC.